This TCR beta chain originates from a study of cytomegalovirus exposure and HLA in healthy donors. Donors consisted of healthy bone marrow donors. CDR3 length: 18 amino acids. In regard to this clone: The antigen remains unidentified.

Study-level points and caveats: Earlier analysis yielded a pattern in which most TCR beta V segments were productive about 87% or about 30% of the time.

A multiplex PCR was run with 60 Vbeta primers and 13 Jbeta primers. The table came from immunoSEQ multiplex PCR; TCRdb's copy has only in-frame clones and leaves some out. The sample yields nearly 110,000 clones, 70% to 75% seen once. This chain joins TRBV21-1 and TRBJ2-1; no check of the table's D call, TRBD2, against the DNA was made. TRBV21-1 is a pseudogene. Sequencing was carried out using PBMCs. The sequence derives from a female donor in good health and CMV-seronegative. The CDR3 protein is CASSLIAVASRRRNEQFF. CDR3 nucleotides: TGTGCCAGCAGCCTCATAGCCGTAGCGAGTAGAAGAAGGAATGAGCAGTTCTTC.